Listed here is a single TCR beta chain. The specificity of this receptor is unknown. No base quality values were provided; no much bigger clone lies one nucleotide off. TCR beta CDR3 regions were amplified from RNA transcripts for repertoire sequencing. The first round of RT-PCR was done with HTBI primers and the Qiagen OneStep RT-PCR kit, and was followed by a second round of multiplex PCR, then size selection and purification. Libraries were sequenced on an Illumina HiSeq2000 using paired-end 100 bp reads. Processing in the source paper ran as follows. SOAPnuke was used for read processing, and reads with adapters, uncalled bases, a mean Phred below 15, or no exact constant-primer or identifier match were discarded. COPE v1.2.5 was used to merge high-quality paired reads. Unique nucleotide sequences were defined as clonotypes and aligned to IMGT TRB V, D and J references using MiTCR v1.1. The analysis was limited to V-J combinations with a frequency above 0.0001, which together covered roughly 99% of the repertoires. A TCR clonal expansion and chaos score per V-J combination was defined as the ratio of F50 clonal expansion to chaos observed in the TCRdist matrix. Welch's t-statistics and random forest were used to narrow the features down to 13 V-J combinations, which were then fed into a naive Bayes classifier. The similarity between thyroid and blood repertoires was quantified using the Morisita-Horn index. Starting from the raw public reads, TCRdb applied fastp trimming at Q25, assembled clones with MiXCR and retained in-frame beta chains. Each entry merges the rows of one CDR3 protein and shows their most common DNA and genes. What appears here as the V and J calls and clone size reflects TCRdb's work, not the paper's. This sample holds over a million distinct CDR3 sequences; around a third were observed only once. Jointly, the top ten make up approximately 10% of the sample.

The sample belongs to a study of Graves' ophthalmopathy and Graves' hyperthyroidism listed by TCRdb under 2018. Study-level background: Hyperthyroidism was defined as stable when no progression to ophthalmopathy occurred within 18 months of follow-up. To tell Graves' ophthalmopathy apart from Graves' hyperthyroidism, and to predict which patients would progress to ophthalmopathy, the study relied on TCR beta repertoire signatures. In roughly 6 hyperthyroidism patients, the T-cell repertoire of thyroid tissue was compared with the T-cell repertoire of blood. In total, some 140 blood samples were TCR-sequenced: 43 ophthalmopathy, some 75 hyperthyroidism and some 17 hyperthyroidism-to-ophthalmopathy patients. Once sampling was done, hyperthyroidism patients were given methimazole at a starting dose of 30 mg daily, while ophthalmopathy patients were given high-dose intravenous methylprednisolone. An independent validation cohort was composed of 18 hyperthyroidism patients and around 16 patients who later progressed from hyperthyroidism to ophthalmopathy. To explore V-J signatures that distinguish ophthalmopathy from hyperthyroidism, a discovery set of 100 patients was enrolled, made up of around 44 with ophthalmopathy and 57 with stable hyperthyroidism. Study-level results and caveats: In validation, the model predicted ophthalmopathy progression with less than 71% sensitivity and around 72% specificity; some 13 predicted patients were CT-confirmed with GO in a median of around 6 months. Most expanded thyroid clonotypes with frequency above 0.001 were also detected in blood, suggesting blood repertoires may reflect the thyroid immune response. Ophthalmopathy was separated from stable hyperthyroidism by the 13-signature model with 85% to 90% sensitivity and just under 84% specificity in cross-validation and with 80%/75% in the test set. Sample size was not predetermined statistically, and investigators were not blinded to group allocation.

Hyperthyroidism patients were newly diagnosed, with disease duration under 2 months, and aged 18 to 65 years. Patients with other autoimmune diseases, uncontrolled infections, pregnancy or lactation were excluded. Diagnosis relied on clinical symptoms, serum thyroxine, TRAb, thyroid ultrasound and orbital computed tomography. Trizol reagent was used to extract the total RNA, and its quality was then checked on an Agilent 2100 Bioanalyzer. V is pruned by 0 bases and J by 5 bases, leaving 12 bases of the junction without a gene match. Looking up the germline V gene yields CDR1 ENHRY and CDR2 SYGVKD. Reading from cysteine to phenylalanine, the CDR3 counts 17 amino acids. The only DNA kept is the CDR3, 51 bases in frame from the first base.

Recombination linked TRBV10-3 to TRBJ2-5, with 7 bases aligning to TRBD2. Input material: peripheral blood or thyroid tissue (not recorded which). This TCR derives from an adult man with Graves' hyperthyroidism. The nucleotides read TGTGCCATCAGTGAGTCGAGTCTGACTCCGCGGGGGGAGACCCAGTACTTC. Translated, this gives CAISESSLTPRGETQYF.